This record concerns one T cell receptor (beta chain) sequence. Amplified TCR beta CDR3 regions derived from RNA transcripts. HTBI primers were employed in a first-round RT-PCR of the TCR CDR3. TCRdb analysed the multiplex PCR reads with MiXCR anew, one entry per CDR3 protein. The sample has 330,000 or so distinct CDR3 sequences, around 20% seen once; the top ten hold 35% to 45%. The record originates from a study of T cells in Graves' hyperthyroidism and ophthalmopathy. Deletions cut 1 base from V and 4 bases from J, with 19 bases between. The length of the CDR3 is 18 residues. Germline values: CDR1 PRHDT, CDR2 FYEKMQ (reference sequence). Enrolled ophthalmopathy patients presented with a Clinical Activity Score of at least 3, a NOSPECS grade of at least 4, and disease duration under 3 months.

The rearrangement uses TRBV13 and TRBJ2-2; D remains ambiguous. Sequenced input: blood. This TCR came from a man in his forties or fifties with Graves' ophthalmopathy. CDR3 nucleotide sequence: TGTGCCAGCAGCTTAGTTCGGAGTAAAACAGTCGGCACCGGGGAGCTGTTTTTT. Residues: CASSLVRSKTVGTGELFF.